This T cell receptor beta chain was sequenced for a study of vaccination effects on CD4 cells after COVID-19. Study results and limitations: Convalescent patients were scarce in the study, and it lacked early post-infection timepoints. Only 1 of 255 vaccine-induced clones from healthy vaccinees cross-reacted with common cold coronaviruses. Clonal contraction was marked in infection- and vaccine-induced clones late after vaccination.

ViraFEST expansion of antigen-specific CD4+ T cells with viral peptide pools preceded sequencing. CD4+ T cells were isolated after roughly nine days of culture. Among the vaccine recipients, none had a prior SARS-CoV-2 infection, and nucleocapsid antibodies were negative. On days 3 and 7, fresh IL-2 medium replaced half the medium. Concerning this clone itself: The antigen remains undetermined.

Profiling relied on immunoSEQ multiplex PCR, and the TCRdb table lists in-frame clones only, not all of them. The table records tens of thousands of clones, about two thirds of them present only once. Looked up from germline, CDR1 is LNHDA and CDR2 is SQIVND (reference sequence). This CDR3 comprises 13 residues. Trimming removed 6 bases from V and 5 bases from J, with 11 bases in between. J is TRBJ1-3 and V is TRBV19, with D possibly being TRBD1 (6 bases). This sequence was found in a human donor who received a COVID-19 vaccine. The sample was CD4+ T cells from PBMCs cultured with SARS-CoV-2 spike peptides, taken before COVID-19 vaccination. The chain's CDR3 is CASRSQGRNTIYF. In DNA, the CDR3 is TGTGCCAGTAGGTCACAGGGTAGAAACACCATATATTTT.